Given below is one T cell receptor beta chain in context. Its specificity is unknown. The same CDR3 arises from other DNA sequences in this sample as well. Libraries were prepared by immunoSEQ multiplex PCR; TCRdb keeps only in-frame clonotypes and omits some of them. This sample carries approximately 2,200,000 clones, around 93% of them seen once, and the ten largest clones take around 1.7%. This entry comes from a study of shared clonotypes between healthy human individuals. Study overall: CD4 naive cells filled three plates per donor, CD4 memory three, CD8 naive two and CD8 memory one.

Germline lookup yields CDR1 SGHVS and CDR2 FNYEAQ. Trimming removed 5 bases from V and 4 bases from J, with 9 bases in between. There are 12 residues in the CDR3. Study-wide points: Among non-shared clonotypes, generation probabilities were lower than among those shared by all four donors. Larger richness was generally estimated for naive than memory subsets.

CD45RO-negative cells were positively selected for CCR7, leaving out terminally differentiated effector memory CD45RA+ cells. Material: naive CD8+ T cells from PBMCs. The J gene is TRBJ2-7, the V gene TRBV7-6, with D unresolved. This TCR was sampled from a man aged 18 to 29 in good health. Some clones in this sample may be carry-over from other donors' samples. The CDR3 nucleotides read TGTGCCAGCAGCCCGTCAGGTTACGAGCAGTACTTC. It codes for CASSPSGYEQYF.